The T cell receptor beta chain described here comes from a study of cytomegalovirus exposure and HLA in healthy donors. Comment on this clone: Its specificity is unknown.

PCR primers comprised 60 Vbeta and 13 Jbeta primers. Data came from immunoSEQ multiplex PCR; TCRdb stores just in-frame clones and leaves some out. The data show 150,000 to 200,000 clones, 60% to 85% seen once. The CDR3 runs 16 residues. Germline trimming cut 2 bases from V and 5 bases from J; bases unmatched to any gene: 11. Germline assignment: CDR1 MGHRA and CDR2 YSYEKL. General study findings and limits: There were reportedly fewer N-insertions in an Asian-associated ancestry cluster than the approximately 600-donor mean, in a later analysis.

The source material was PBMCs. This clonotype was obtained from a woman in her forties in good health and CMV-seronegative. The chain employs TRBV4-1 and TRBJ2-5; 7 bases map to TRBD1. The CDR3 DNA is TGCGCCAGCAGCCAAACAGGGGATGGGGGTCGGGAGACCCAGTACTTC. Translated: CASSQTGDGGRETQYF.